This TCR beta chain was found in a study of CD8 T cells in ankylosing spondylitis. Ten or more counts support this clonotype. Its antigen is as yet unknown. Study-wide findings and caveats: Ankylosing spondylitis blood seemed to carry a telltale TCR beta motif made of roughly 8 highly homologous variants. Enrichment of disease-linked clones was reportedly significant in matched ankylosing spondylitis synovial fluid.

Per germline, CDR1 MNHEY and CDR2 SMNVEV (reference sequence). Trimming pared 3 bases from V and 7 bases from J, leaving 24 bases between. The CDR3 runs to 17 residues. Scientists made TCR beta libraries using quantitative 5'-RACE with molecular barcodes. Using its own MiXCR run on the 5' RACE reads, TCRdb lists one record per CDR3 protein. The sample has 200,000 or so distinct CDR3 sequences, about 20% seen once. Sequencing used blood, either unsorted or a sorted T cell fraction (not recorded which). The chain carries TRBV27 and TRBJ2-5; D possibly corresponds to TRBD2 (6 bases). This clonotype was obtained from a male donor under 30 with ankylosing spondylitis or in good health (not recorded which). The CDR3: CASSFLEAGGAGGTQYF. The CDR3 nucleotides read TGTGCCAGCAGTTTTCTTGAGGCGGGTGGGGCCGGGGGGACCCAGTACTTC.